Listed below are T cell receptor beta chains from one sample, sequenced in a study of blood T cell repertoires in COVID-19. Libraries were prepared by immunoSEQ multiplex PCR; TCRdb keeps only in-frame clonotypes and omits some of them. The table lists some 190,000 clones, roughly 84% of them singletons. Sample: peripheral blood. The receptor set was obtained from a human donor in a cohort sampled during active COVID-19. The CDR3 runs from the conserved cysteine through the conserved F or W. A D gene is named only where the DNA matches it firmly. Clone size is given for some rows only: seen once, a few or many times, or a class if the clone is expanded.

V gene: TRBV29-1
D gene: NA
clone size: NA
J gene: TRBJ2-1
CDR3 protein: CSVEGVGYNEQFF
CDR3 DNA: TGCAGCGTTGAGGGAGTGGGATACAATGAGCAGTTCTTC

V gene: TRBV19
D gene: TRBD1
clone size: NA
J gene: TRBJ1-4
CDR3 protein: CASSTQGAWEKLFF
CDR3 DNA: TGTGCCAGTAGTACTCAGGGGGCGTGGGAAAAACTGTTTTTT

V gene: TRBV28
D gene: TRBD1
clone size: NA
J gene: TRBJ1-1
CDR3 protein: CASSGTARSEAFF
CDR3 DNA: TGTGCCAGCAGCGGGACAGCGCGATCTGAAGCTTTCTTT

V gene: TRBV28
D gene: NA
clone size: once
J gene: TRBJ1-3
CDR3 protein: CASSPPGGSGNTIYF
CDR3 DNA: TGTGCCAGCAGTCCCCCGGGGGGGTCTGGAAACACCATATATTTT

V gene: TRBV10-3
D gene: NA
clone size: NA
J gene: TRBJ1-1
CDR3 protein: CAISGEGGSITEAFF
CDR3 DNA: TGTGCCATCAGTGGGGAGGGGGGCAGCATCACTGAAGCTTTCTTT

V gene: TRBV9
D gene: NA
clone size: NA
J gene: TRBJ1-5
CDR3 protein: CASSVGGGNQPQHF
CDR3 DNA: TGTGCCAGCAGCGTTGGGGGCGGCAATCAGCCCCAGCATTTT

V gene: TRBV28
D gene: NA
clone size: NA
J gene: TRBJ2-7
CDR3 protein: CASISPGYEQYF
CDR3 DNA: TGTGCCAGCATATCCCCAGGGTACGAGCAGTACTTC

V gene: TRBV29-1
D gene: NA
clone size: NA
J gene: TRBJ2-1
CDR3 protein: CSVVRGGNYNEQFF
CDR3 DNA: TGCAGCGTTGTGAGAGGGGGTAACTACAATGAGCAGTTCTTC

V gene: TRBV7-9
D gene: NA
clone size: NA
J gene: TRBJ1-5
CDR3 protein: CASSFGYSNQPQHF
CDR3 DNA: TGTGCCAGCAGCTTCGGTTATAGCAATCAGCCCCAGCATTTT

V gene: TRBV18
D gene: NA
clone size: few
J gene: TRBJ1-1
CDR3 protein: CASSQRELGTEAFF
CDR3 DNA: TGTGCCAGCTCTCAACGGGAACTGGGCACTGAAGCTTTCTTT

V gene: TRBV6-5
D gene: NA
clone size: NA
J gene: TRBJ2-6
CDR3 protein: CASSYARGAGANVLTF
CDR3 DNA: TGTGCCAGCAGTTACGCGCGGGGCGCTGGGGCCAACGTCCTGACTTTC

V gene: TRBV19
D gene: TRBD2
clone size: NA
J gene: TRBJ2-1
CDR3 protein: CASSSPSGRAYNEQFF
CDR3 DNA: TGTGCCAGTAGTAGCCCTAGCGGGAGGGCCTACAATGAGCAGTTCTTC

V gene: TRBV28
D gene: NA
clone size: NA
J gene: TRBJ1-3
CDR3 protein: CASMEAGLGGGNTIYF
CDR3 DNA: TGTGCCAGCATGGAGGCCGGTCTTGGGGGGGGAAACACCATATATTTT

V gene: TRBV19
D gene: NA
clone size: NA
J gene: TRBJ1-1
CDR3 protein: CASARTEGLRDEAFF
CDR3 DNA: TGTGCCAGCGCCCGGACAGAAGGCCTGAGAGATGAAGCTTTCTTT

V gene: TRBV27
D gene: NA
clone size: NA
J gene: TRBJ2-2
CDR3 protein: CASSSALGPGELFF
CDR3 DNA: TGTGCCAGCAGTTCCGCCCTAGGTCCCGGGGAGCTGTTTTTT

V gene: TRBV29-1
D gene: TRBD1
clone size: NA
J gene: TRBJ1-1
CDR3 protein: CSVEVQGATEAFF
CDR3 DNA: TGCAGCGTTGAGGTTCAGGGGGCGACTGAAGCTTTCTTT

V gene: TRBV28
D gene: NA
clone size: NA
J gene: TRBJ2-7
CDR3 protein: CATSRGALRVQYF
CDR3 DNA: TGTGCCACCTCGCGGGGTGCCCTACGAGTGCAGTACTTC

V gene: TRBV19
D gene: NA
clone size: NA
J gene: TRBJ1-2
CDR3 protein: CASSDPFGPGDYGYTF
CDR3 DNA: TGTGCCAGTAGCGACCCCTTTGGCCCCGGAGACTATGGCTACACCTTC

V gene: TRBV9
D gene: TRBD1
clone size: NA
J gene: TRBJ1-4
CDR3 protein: CASSVAGTAGEKLFF
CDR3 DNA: TGTGCCAGCAGCGTAGCCGGGACAGCAGGAGAAAAACTGTTTTTT

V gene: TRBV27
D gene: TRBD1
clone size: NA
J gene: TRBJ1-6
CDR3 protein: CASSLTGGPYNSPLHF
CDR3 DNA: TGTGCCAGCAGTTTGACAGGGGGACCCTATAATTCACCCCTCCACTTT

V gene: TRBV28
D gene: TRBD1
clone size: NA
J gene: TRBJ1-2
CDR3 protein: CASTPRTGGRDGYTF
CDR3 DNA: TGTGCCAGCACCCCACGGACAGGGGGGAGGGATGGCTACACCTTC

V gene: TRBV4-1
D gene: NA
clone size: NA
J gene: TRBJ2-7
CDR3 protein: CASSREELKPGEQYF
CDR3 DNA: TGCGCCAGCAGTCGCGAGGAGCTCAAACCGGGCGAGCAGTACTTC

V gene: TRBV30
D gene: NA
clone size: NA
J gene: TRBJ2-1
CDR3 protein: CAWSLGDEQFF
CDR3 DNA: TGTGCCTGGAGTCTCGGGGATGAGCAGTTCTTC

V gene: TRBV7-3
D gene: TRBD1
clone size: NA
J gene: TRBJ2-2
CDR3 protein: CASSRQGGTGELFF
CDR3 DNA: TGTGCCAGCAGCAGACAGGGGGGAACCGGGGAGCTGTTTTTT

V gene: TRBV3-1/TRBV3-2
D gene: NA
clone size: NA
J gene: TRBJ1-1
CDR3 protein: CASSQIGVTEAFF
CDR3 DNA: TGTGCCAGCAGCCAAATAGGGGTTACTGAAGCTTTCTTT